The 21 T cell receptor beta chains given below trace back to one sample, sequenced in a study of cytomegalovirus exposure and HLA in healthy donors. Primers: 60 Vbeta forward and 13 Jbeta reverse. TCRdb keeps only in-frame clones here, not all; method: immunoSEQ multiplex PCR. Counted here are 130,000 to 150,000 clones, approximately 83% occurring once; the ten biggest clones make up about 1.8%. Material for sequencing was PBMCs. The receptors come from a woman aged 35 to 49 in good health and CMV-seronegative.

V usage is TRBV9 and J usage is TRBJ1-4, with 7 nucleotides matching TRBD1. V trimming: 0 bases; J trimming: 5 bases; junction bases outside the gene matches: 4. This CDR3 region has 15 residues. Per the germline V gene, CDR1 is SGDLS and CDR2 is YYNGEE. The CDR3 sequence: CASSVEGGQNEKLFF. As DNA, the CDR3 is TGTGCCAGCAGCGTAGAAGGGGGACAGAATGAAAAACTGTTTTTT. Together with reference TRBV9 and TRBJ1-4, the CDR3 gives the full variable domain: DSGVTQTPKHLITATGQRVTLRCSPRSGDLSVYWYQQSLDQGLQFLIQYYNGEERAKGNILERFSAQQFPDLHSELNLSSLELGDSALYFCASSVEGGQNEKLFFGSGTQLSVL.

A single count supports this clone. The chain uses TRBV6-1 and TRBJ1-2, with 7 positions matching TRBD1. The CDR3 runs to 16 residues. Germline V CDR1 and CDR2: MNHNS, SASEGT. V shed 1 base, J shed 4 bases, and the junction held 9 bases outside the gene matches. The CDR3 DNA sequence: TGTGCCAGCAGTGAAGTATCCCCGGGACAGCTCTATGGCTACACCTTC. Translating gives CASSEVSPGQLYGYTF.

The chain uses TRBV7-8 and TRBJ2-7; D possibly corresponds to TRBD1 (6 bases). This CDR3 spans 15 amino acids. V was shortened by 4 bases and J by 0 bases, with 13 bases between the two germline ends. CDR1 and CDR2 (germline): SGHVS, FQNEAQ. The CDR3 DNA reads TGTGCCAGCAGCTCGGACAGTTTAAGCTCCTACGAGCAGTACTTC. Translated, it gives CASSSDSLSSYEQYF.

V usage is TRBV28 and J usage is TRBJ2-7, with a weak D call TRBD2 (5 bases). The CDR3 extends over 16 amino acids. From germline, CDR1 is MDHEN and CDR2 SYDVKM. Trimming pared 3 bases from V and 4 bases from J, leaving 19 bases between. The DNA of the CDR3 is TGTGCCAGCAGTTTGCATCCGGGATCGATGTTTTACGAGCAGTACTTC. It codes for CASSLHPGSMFYEQYF.

The J gene is TRBJ2-2, the V gene TRBV30, with D possibly being TRBD1 (5 bases). Trimming removed 7 bases from V and 0 bases from J, with 18 bases in between. The CDR3 loop spans 16 amino acids. Germline CDR1 reads GTSNPN; CDR2 reads SVGIG (reference sequence). CDR3: CASSNLDSTNTGELFF. The CDR3 region has the DNA TGTGCCTCTTCCAACCTAGACAGTACGAACACCGGGGAGCTGTTTTTT. Full variable domain (missing parts from reference TRBV30 and TRBJ2-2): SQTIHQWPATLVQPVGSPLSLECTVEGTSNPNLYWYRQAAGRGLQLLFYSVGIGQISSEVPQNLSASRPQDRQFILSSKKLLLSDSGFYLCASSNLDSTNTGELFFGEGSRLTVL.

The V and J genes are TRBV19 and TRBJ1-6; no definite D call. V was cut by 0 bases and J by 5 bases, with 14 bases left in between. This CDR3 has 17 amino acids. CDR1 and CDR2 (germline): LNHDA, SQIVND (reference sequence). CDR3 residues: CASSIEKTRMNNSPLHF. The CDR3 DNA reads as TGTGCCAGTAGTATAGAGAAGACCAGGATGAATAATTCACCCCTCCACTTT.

The V call is TRBV6-5, the J call TRBJ1-2, with 9 bases identical to TRBD1. The CDR3 runs 16 residues. CDR1 and CDR2 from the germline V gene are MNHEY and SVGAGI. V lost 2 bases and J lost 5; bases outside the gene matches: 9. In nucleotides, the CDR3 is TGTGCCAGCAGTTACCCAACCGGGACAGGGATTTATGGCTACACCTTC. Amino acids: CASSYPTGTGIYGYTF.

The V gene is TRBV4-1, the J gene TRBJ1-2; 9 bases are shared with TRBD1. This CDR3 has 16 residues. The J segment lost 4 bases and the V segment lost 1 base, leaving 7 bases of the junction unmatched. Germline-derived CDR1 and CDR2 are MGHRA and YSYEKL. CDR3 in DNA: TGCGCCAGCAGCCAAGTGACAGGGGGGATTGGCTATGGCTACACCTTC. It translates to CASSQVTGGIGYGYTF.

This chain uses TRBV7-9 with TRBJ1-3; 8 nucleotides align to TRBD1. In germline, CDR1 is SEHNR, CDR2 FQNEAQ (reference sequence). This CDR3 has 15 amino acids. V was clipped by 5 bases and J by 1 base; unmatched bases: 4. In DNA form, the CDR3 reads TGTGCCAGCAGCCAAACAGGGGGTTCTGGAAACACCATATATTTT. Translation gives CASSQTGGSGNTIYF. Complete variable domain (other parts from reference TRBV7-9 and TRBJ1-3): DTGVSQNPRHKITKRGQNVTFRCDPISEHNRLYWYRQTLGQGPEFLTYFQNEAQLEKSRLLSDRFSAERPKGSFSTLEIQRTEQGDSAMYLCASSQTGGSGNTIYFGEGSWLTVV.

V gene TRBV7-9 combines with J gene TRBJ2-7; TRBD1 matches at 8 bases. Germline loops: CDR1 SEHNR, CDR2 FQNEAQ (reference sequence). The ends lost 1 base at V and 4 bases at J; junction bases unmatched: 3. The CDR3 is 14 amino acids. CDR3 residues: CASSLEGQAYEQYF. Here the CDR3 DNA reads TGTGCCAGCAGCTTAGAGGGACAGGCATACGAGCAGTACTTC.

This sequence joins TRBV7-2 and TRBJ2-7; D is possibly TRBD1 (5 bases). The CDR3 covers 12 residues. Trimming took 8 bases from V and 3 from J, leaving 11 bases between them. From germline, CDR1 is SGHTA and CDR2 FQGNSA. CDR3 residues: CASSDSDYEQYF. In nucleotides, the CDR3 is TGTGCCAGCTCCGACAGTGACTACGAGCAGTACTTC.

The CDR3 nucleotides read TGCGCCAGCAGCTTGGTAGTCGGGATGGCATCCTACGAGCAGTACTTC. Translation gives CASSLVVGMASYEQYF. The V gene is TRBV5-1, the J gene TRBJ2-7; TRBD2 might be the D (5 bases). The V end was cut by 0 bases, the J end by 1 base, with 14 bases between. Germline lookup yields CDR1 SGHRS and CDR2 YFSETQ. The CDR3 length is 16 residues.

The genes are TRBV7-9 and TRBJ1-1; D uncertain. Germline CDR1 is SEHNR and CDR2 is FQNEAQ (reference sequence). V gave up 5 bases and J gave up 7 bases, with 8 bases separating them. This CDR3 comprises 11 residues. CDR3 in amino acids: CASSPRGEAFF. The DNA of the CDR3 is TGTGCCAGCAGCCCCCGGGGTGAAGCTTTCTTT.

The CDR3 here is CASSYSAVSSGNTIYF. The DNA of the CDR3 is TGTGCCAGCAGTTACTCAGCGGTTAGCTCTGGAAACACCATATATTTT. This chain uses TRBV6-5 with TRBJ1-3; D gene uncertain. This CDR3 region has 16 residues. Deletions cut 0 bases from V and 0 bases from J, with 9 bases between. Germline values: CDR1 MNHEY, CDR2 SVGAGI.

The chain couples TRBV2 to TRBJ1-5, with a tentative D call TRBD1 (6 bases). The CDR3 is 16 amino acids. V was clipped by 1 base and J by 4 bases, with 14 bases between them. Per the germline V gene, CDR1 is SNHLY and CDR2 is FYNNEI. The CDR3 DNA follows: TGTGCCAGCAGTGAAGAGGGGGTGGGTTTGAATCAGCCCCAGCATTTT. Its translation: CASSEEGVGLNQPQHF. The variable domain in full, completed from reference TRBV2 and TRBJ1-5, reads EPEVTQTPSHQVTQMGQEVILRCVPISNHLYFYWYRQILGQKVEFLVSFYNNEISEKSEIFDDQFSVERPDGSNFTLKIRSTKLEDSAMYFCASSEEGVGLNQPQHFGDGTRLSIL.

The chain carries TRBV19 and TRBJ1-4; possible D gene TRBD1, 6 bases. CDR3 length: 13 residues. The V end was cut by 10 bases, the J end by 0 bases, with 9 bases between. From germline, CDR1 is LNHDA and CDR2 SQIVND (reference sequence). This CDR3 reads CATGTTTNEKLFF. CDR3 nucleotide sequence: TGTGCCACCGGGACAACAACTAATGAAAAACTGTTTTTT.

This clone appeared a single time. V usage is TRBV6-5 and J usage is TRBJ1-5, with TRBD1 as a possible D gene (6 bases). CDR3 length equals 15 residues. V lost 5 bases and J lost 6, with 17 bases in between. The germline gives CDR1 MNHEY, CDR2 SVGAGI. Here the CDR3 reads CASSVNRVLSQPQHF. CDR3 nucleotides: TGTGCCAGCAGTGTAAACAGGGTATTGAGTCAGCCCCAGCATTTT.

The table lists this clone with a few counts. The genes are TRBV5-1 and TRBJ1-3; a possible D gene is TRBD1 (6 bases). V was clipped by 4 bases and J by 8 bases, with 16 bases between them. Germline V gene lookup returns CDR1 SGHRS and CDR2 YFSETQ. The length of the CDR3 is 14 residues. This CDR3 is CASSVGGTSDTIYF. The CDR3 DNA reads as TGCGCCAGCAGCGTGGGGGGCACGTCGGACACCATATATTTT.

The rearrangement uses TRBV6-5 and TRBJ1-5; D is ambiguous. Between the trimmed V and J ends, which lost 7 bases and 4 bases, there was a span of 11 bases. The CDR3 is 13 residues long. Germline assignment: CDR1 MNHEY and CDR2 SVGAGI. The CDR3 reads CASTVGKNQPQHF. The CDR3 bases are TGTGCCAGCACGGTCGGGAAAAATCAGCCCCAGCATTTT.

The gene calls are TRBV2 and TRBJ1-1; D unresolved. V shed 6 bases and J shed 7 bases, with 9 bases lying between them. Germline CDR1 is SNHLY and CDR2 is FYNNEI. This CDR3 spans 11 amino acids. This CDR3 is CASRGLFEAFF. DNA of the CDR3: TGTGCCAGCAGAGGACTCTTTGAAGCTTTCTTT.

This clone appeared a few times. This chain connects TRBV10-3 to TRBJ1-2, with D possibly TRBD1 on 5 matching bases. The CDR3 is 13 amino acids. Germline loops: CDR1 ENHRY, CDR2 SYGVKD. V was cut by 6 bases and J by 8 bases, with 16 bases left in between. For the CDR3, the DNA is TGTGCCATCAGAACAGGACCGGAAAAAGGCTACACCTTC. Protein: CAIRTGPEKGYTF.